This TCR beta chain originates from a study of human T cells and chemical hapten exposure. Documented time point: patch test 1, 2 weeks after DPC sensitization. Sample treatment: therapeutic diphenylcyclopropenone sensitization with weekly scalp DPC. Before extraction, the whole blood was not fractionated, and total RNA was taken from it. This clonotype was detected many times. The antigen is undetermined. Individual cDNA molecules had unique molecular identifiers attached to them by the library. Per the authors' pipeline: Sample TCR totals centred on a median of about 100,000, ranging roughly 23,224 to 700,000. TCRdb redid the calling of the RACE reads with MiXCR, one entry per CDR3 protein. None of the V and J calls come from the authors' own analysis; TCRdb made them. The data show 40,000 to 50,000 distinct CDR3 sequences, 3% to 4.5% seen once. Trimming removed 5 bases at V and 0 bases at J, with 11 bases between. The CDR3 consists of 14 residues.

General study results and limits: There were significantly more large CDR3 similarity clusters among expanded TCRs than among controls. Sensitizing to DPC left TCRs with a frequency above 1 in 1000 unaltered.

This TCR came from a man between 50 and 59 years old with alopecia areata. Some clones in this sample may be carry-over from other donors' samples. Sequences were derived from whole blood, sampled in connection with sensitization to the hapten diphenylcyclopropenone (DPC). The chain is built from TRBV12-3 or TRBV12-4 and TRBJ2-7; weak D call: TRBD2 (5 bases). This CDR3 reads CASSLSGTSYEQYF. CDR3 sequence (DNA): TGTGCCAGCAGTCTCAGCGGAACCTCCTACGAGCAGTACTTC.